This T cell receptor (beta chain) was observed in a study of technical replicates of blood from a handful of donors. The data were produced by immunoSEQ multiplex PCR, yet TCRdb's version contains in-frame clones alone and is incomplete. The sample includes some 87,000 clones, 97% seen only once; the top ten take less than 0.2%. V lost 9 bases and J lost 1; bases outside the gene matches: 9. This CDR3 comprises 15 residues. The germline gives CDR1 SNHLY, CDR2 FYNNEI. The sequence was obtained from a human donor in good health. The rearrangement joins TRBV2 to TRBJ1-1, with TRBD1 matching over 9 bases. The sample consisted of T cells isolated from PBMCs. The chain's CDR3 is CARIPGGQGNTEAFF. CDR3 nucleotides: TGTGCCAGGATCCCCGGGGGACAGGGGAACACTGAAGCTTTCTTT.